Following are 28 T cell receptor beta chains from one sample sequenced in a study of identical twins. MiXCR, applied by TCRdb to the 5' RACE reads, yields one record per CDR3 protein. The sample holds about 1.7 million distinct CDR3 sequences, roughly 35% seen once. The sample comprised cord blood. Receptor source: a newborn girl in good health.

This clonotype was recorded a few times. The chain joins TRBV4-1 to TRBJ2-7, with TRBD2 identical over 9 bases. The CDR3 loop spans 16 amino acids. Germline CDR1 is MGHRA and CDR2 is YSYEKL. V shed 1 base and J 2 bases; nucleotides not matched to a gene: 6. The CDR3 is CASSQVVIAGAYEQYF. In DNA form, the CDR3 reads TGCGCCAGCAGCCAAGTGGTAATAGCGGGGGCCTACGAGCAGTACTTC.

The V call is TRBV27, the J call TRBJ2-7, with 9 bases lining up with TRBD2. CDR3 size: 16 residues. Germline V CDR1 and CDR2: MNHEY, SMNVEV (reference sequence). The ends lost 3 bases at V and 7 bases at J; junction bases unmatched: 13. This CDR3 is CASSLFPSGAYNEQYF. For the CDR3, the DNA is TGTGCCAGCAGTTTGTTTCCTAGCGGGGCCTACAATGAGCAGTACTTC.

V gene TRBV20-1 combines with J gene TRBJ1-6; maybe TRBD1 (6 bases). Germline V gives CDR1 DFQATT, CDR2 SNEGSKA (reference sequence). The CDR3 has 17 amino acids. CDR3 coding DNA: TGCAGCCCTAGAGGGGGGGCGATACCGGGCTATAATTCACCCCTCCACTTT. It codes for CSPRGGAIPGYNSPLHF.

This clonotype was counted a few times. The chain carries TRBV19 and TRBJ2-5; D uncertain. Trimming took off 0 bases at V and 3 bases at J, with 5 bases between the two ends. The CDR3 covers 13 residues. Germline lookup yields CDR1 LNHDA and CDR2 SQIVND (reference sequence). The CDR3 DNA follows: TGTGCCAGTAGTATAGACTCGGAAGAGACCCAGTACTTC. The encoded protein is CASSIDSEETQYF.

This clonotype was recorded a few times. The rearrangement uses TRBV20-1 and TRBJ1-5; D is perhaps TRBD1 (6 bases). The CDR3 runs 14 residues. CDR1 is DFQATT, CDR2 SNEGSKA, per germline (reference sequence). V lost 4 bases and J lost 6, with 16 bases in between. The CDR3 region has the DNA TGCAGTGCTAATAACAGGGTCCTGCCTCAGCCCCAGCATTTT. Encoded protein: CSANNRVLPQPQHF.

About this clonotype: The germline gene is not matched at one end of the junction; a read error may be the cause. The V call is TRBV15, the J call TRBJ2-4; the D is unclear. With the DNA end fitting TRBJ2-7 better, the J assignment may be wrong. CDR3 length: 13 amino acids. The germline V gene encodes CDR1 LNHNV and CDR2 YYDKDF (reference sequence). The CDR3 DNA reads as TGTGCCGCCAGCAGACGATTTGGCTACGAGCAGTACTTC. This sequence encodes CAASRRFGYEQYF.

J is TRBJ2-7 and V is TRBV18; D may be TRBD1 or TRBD2 (5 bases each). V shed 4 bases and J shed 3 bases, with 13 bases lying between them. The V gene's germline CDR1 is KGHSH and CDR2 LQKENI. The CDR3 has 14 residues. The CDR3 nucleotides read TGTGCCAGCTCACTTCCTGGGACCCTCTACGAGCAGTACTTC. Amino acids: CASSLPGTLYEQYF.

The sample holds a few counts of this clonotype. The chain links TRBV6-5 to TRBJ1-1; D gene uncertain. The CDR3 contains 16 residues. CDR1 and CDR2 (germline): MNHEY, SVGAGI. Trimming left V 4 bases short and J 0 bases short, with 15 bases between. Here the CDR3 reads CASSFRSYEVNTEAFF. As DNA, the CDR3 is TGTGCCAGCAGTTTTCGATCCTACGAGGTGAACACTGAAGCTTTCTTT.

CDR3 sequence: CASSLDEVRGRTDTQYF. In nucleotides, the CDR3 is TGTGCCAGCAGCTTAGATGAGGTACGGGGCCGCACAGATACGCAGTATTTT. J is TRBJ2-3 and V is TRBV11-2; D assignment may be TRBD1 or TRBD2 (5 bases each). CDR1 and CDR2 from the germline V gene are SGHAT and FQNNGV. The CDR3 loop spans 17 amino acids. Trimming removed 0 bases from V and 1 base from J, with 14 bases in between.

In this sample, this clonotype turned up a few times. The gene calls are TRBV20-1 and TRBJ1-2; no reliable D call. Trimming removed 4 bases from V and 5 bases from J, with 8 bases in between. Germline V gene data show CDR1 as DFQATT and CDR2 as SNEGSKA (reference sequence). The CDR3 loop spans 11 amino acids. DNA for the CDR3: TGCAGTGCTACAAGGCTTTATGGCTACACCTTC. Encoded protein: CSATRLYGYTF.

This clonotype showed up many times. The chain carries TRBV28 and TRBJ2-3; a possible D gene is TRBD2 (5 bases). Trimming left V 5 bases short and J 5 bases short, with 20 bases between. Germline assignment: CDR1 MDHEN and CDR2 SYDVKM. The CDR3 sequence is 16 residues long. The CDR3 loop is CASSLLEGLVRDTQYF. The CDR3 DNA follows: TGTGCCAGCAGTCTCCTCGAGGGTTTAGTTCGAGATACGCAGTATTTT.

V usage is TRBV20-1 and J usage is TRBJ2-1, with 8 bases identical to TRBD2. CDR1 and CDR2 (germline): DFQATT, SNEGSKA (reference sequence). The CDR3 is made up of 12 amino acids. DNA of the CDR3: TGCAGCGGGACTAGGGCCTACAATGAGCAGTTCTTC. This translates into CSGTRAYNEQFF.

The rearrangement uses TRBV18 and TRBJ2-3; a possible D gene is TRBD2 (7 bases). The V gene lost 0 bases and the J gene lost 2 bases, with 15 bases spanning the gap. The CDR3 has 17 residues. CDR1 is KGHSH and CDR2 is LQKENI in the germline V gene. CDR3 nucleotide sequence: TGTGCCAGCTCACCACCGTTTTCACGGGGGGCCACAGATACGCAGTATTTT. It specifies CASSPPFSRGATDTQYF.

This clonotype was picked up many times. The genes are TRBV20-1 and TRBJ1-2, with D possibly being TRBD1 (5 bases). V was clipped by 6 bases and J by 0 bases, with 20 bases between them. The germline CDR1 and CDR2 sequences are DFQATT and SNEGSKA (reference sequence). The CDR3 spans 16 residues. The CDR3: CSAEDIRKPANYGYTF. CDR3 nucleotide sequence: TGCAGTGCAGAGGACATCCGCAAACCCGCTAACTATGGCTACACCTTC.

The rearrangement joins TRBV25-1 to TRBJ1-1; D is perhaps TRBD1 (5 bases). The ends were cut back, 6 bases at V and 3 bases at J, with 14 bases in the middle. Germline V gene sequence: CDR1 MGHDK, CDR2 SYGVNS. The CDR3 extends over 14 amino acids. In nucleotides, the CDR3 is TGTGCCAGCAGACTTGACAGTCTGGACACTGAAGCTTTCTTT. This codes for CASRLDSLDTEAFF.

This clonotype was detected many times. The gene calls are TRBV10-3 and TRBJ2-7, with TRBD2 matching 7 bases. Germline CDR1 is ENHRY and CDR2 is SYGVKD. This CDR3 has 15 residues. V shed 3 bases, J shed 3 bases, and the junction held 8 bases outside the gene matches. The CDR3 bases are TGTGCCATCAGTGACCTCGGGACTAACCGCTACGAGCAGTACTTC. Its translation is CAISDLGTNRYEQYF.

This clonotype has at least ten counts. The chain combines TRBV7-2 with TRBJ2-7; 7 nucleotides match TRBD2. CDR3 length: 18 amino acids. Trimming at V came to 2 bases and at J to 3 bases, leaving 16 bases not matched to a gene. Germline V CDR1 and CDR2: SGHTA, FQGNSA. The CDR3 sequence: CASSLRAPSGINHYEQYF. The CDR3 nucleotides read TGTGCCAGCAGCTTACGTGCCCCTAGCGGAATAAATCACTACGAGCAGTACTTC.

There are many counts of this clonotype. The J gene is TRBJ1-6, the V gene TRBV7-2, with 8 bases lining up with TRBD1. Germline CDR1 is SGHTA and CDR2 is FQGNSA. Trimming cost V 5 bases and J 8 bases; bases outside gene matches: 5. The CDR3 runs to 14 residues. CDR3 sequence (DNA): TGTGCCAGCAGCCCCGGACAGGGTCATTCACCCCTCCACTTT. Protein product: CASSPGQGHSPLHF.

The chain carries TRBV12-3 or TRBV12-4 and TRBJ1-6; D uncertain. V lost 5 bases to trimming and J lost 8 bases, with 10 bases between them. CDR3 length: 13 residues. In DNA, the CDR3 is TGTGCCAGCAGTCTTCTTCGGGATTCACCCCTCCACTTT. This encodes CASSLLRDSPLHF.

The chain combines TRBV7-2 with TRBJ1-4; TRBD1 might be the D (6 bases). Looked up from germline, CDR1 is SGHTA and CDR2 is FQGNSA. CDR3 length equals 15 residues. The V end lost 5 bases, the J end lost 5 bases, and 15 bases lay between the germline ends. As DNA, the CDR3 is TGTGCCAGCAGCCTCAGGAGGGGGTGGAATGAAAAACTGTTTTTT. Its translation: CASSLRRGWNEKLFF.

This clonotype was detected a few times. The V gene is TRBV11-2, the J gene TRBJ2-5; D possibly matches TRBD1 or TRBD2 (5 bases each). Germline CDR1 SGHAT, CDR2 FQNNGV. The CDR3 loop spans 15 amino acids. Deletions cut 4 bases from V and 4 bases from J, with 16 bases between. CDR3 in DNA: TGTGCCAGCAGCTCCCTCCTAGCAAGGGGAGAGACCCAGTACTTC. This codes for CASSSLLARGETQYF.

V and J are TRBV20-1 and TRBJ2-5; TRBD2 agrees at 11 bases. TRBJ2-7 explains the end of the DNA better; the J call may be wrong. The CDR3 has 17 residues. Per germline, CDR1 DFQATT and CDR2 SNEGSKA (reference sequence). CDR3 sequence (DNA): TGCAGTGCTAGCTCCGGACTAGCGGGTATTGGATTCTTCGAGCAGTACTTC. Protein sequence: CSASSGLAGIGFFEQYF.

This chain uses TRBV6-5 with TRBJ2-1, with 12 bases fitting TRBD2. This CDR3 contains 16 residues. In germline, CDR1 is MNHEY, CDR2 SVGAGI. V lost 2 bases, J lost 7 bases, and 6 bases stayed unmatched. The CDR3 loop is CASSYGPTSGGNEQFF. In DNA, the CDR3 is TGTGCCAGCAGTTACGGTCCGACTAGCGGGGGAAATGAGCAGTTCTTC.

The sample holds a few counts of this clonotype. V usage is TRBV14 and J usage is TRBJ2-2; D not certain. Per the germline V gene, CDR1 is SGHDN and CDR2 is FVKESK. The CDR3 covers 15 residues. V lost 0 bases and J lost 4, with 9 bases in between. CDR3: CASSQDWNPTGELFF. CDR3 bases: TGTGCCAGCAGCCAAGATTGGAATCCCACCGGGGAGCTGTTTTTT.

There are a few counts of this clonotype. The V call is TRBV5-5, the J call TRBJ2-3; D not resolved. Germline V CDR1 and CDR2: SGHKS, YYEKEE (reference sequence). Trimming left V 4 bases short and J 1 base short, with 16 bases between. The CDR3 is made up of 16 amino acids. The CDR3 spells CASSPPGSRGTDTQYF. Here the CDR3 DNA reads TGTGCCAGCAGCCCCCCGGGTAGTAGGGGCACAGATACGCAGTATTTT.

The chain links TRBV11-2 to TRBJ1-2; 8 nucleotides align to TRBD1. Germline trimming cut 5 bases from V and 4 bases from J; bases unmatched to any gene: 9. The CDR3 runs to 15 residues. The germline V gene encodes CDR1 SGHAT and CDR2 FQNNGV. The CDR3 loop reads CASSPGDRTIYGYTF. CDR3 nucleotides: TGTGCCAGCAGCCCGGGGGACAGGACCATCTATGGCTACACCTTC.

The chain combines TRBV7-9 with TRBJ2-2, with D uncertain. From germline, CDR1 is SEHNR and CDR2 FQNEAQ (reference sequence). Trimming left V 5 bases short and J 9 bases short, with 7 bases between. The CDR3 is 11 amino acids. CDR3 nucleotide sequence: TGTGCCAGCAGCCTCTCTAGGGAGCTGTTTTTT. Protein product: CASSLSRELFF.

This clonotype was seen once. Relative to the germline gene, one junction end is altered; a read error may explain this. This chain connects TRBV28 to TRBJ1-1; 7 bases fit TRBD1. The CDR3 extends over 15 amino acids. CDR1 is MDHEN, CDR2 SYDVKM, per germline. The CDR3: CASGFKGGSNTEAFF. Here the CDR3 DNA reads TGTGCCAGCGGTTTTAAAGGGGGCAGTAACACTGAAGCTTTCTTT. Full variable domain (outside the CDR3, taken from reference TRBV28 and TRBJ1-1): DVKVTQSSRYLVKRTGEKVFLECVQDMDHENMFWYRQDPGLGLRLIYFSYDVKMKEKGDIPEGYSVSREKKERFSLILESASTNQTSMYLCASGFKGGSNTEAFFGQGTRLTVV.